There are a few counts of the clone carrying this T cell receptor (beta chain). What it binds is not known. The germline V and J ends were trimmed by 3 bases and 0 bases, with 9 bases remaining between them. Germline V gene lookup returns CDR1 SGHNT and CDR2 YYREEE (reference sequence). The CDR3 spans 14 residues. The data derive from a study of vaccination and CD4 T cells after COVID-19. The overall study: The cells were exposed to overlapping spike peptides originating from SARS-CoV-2, HCoV-NL63, HCoV-OC43 and HCoV-229E for stimulation. The study, taken as a whole, reports: Convalescent patients had a median roughly 86% of post-vaccine SARS-CoV-2-reactive clones that were detected only after vaccination, not before it.

Treatment noted: approximately 9-day PBMC culture with coronavirus spike peptide pools or control peptides (ViraFEST assay). Gathering of the CD4+ T cells, from the unexposed donor, took place before the COVID-19 pandemic (2011-2018). Peptide pools at 10 ug/ml and IL-2 at around 10 IU/ml were added to cultures of 1.8 million or so PBMCs per well. Investigators isolated CD4+ T cells by negative selection after less than twelve days of culture. An Oncomine TCR Beta short-read assay was used to sequence the DNA from cultured CD4+ T cells. Genomic DNA was taken out of cultured CD4+ T cells by extraction. TCRdb passed the PCR reads through MiXCR, listing each CDR3 protein once. Of about 9,100 distinct CDR3 sequences listed, around a third are singletons.

V and J are TRBV5-4 and TRBJ1-2; D not resolved. The sample comprised CD4+ T cells from blood, cultured in vitro. This TCR was sampled from a human donor in good health. This CDR3 is CASSSDGSNYGYTF. CDR3 nucleotides: TGTGCCAGCAGCTCCGACGGGTCTAACTATGGCTACACCTTC.